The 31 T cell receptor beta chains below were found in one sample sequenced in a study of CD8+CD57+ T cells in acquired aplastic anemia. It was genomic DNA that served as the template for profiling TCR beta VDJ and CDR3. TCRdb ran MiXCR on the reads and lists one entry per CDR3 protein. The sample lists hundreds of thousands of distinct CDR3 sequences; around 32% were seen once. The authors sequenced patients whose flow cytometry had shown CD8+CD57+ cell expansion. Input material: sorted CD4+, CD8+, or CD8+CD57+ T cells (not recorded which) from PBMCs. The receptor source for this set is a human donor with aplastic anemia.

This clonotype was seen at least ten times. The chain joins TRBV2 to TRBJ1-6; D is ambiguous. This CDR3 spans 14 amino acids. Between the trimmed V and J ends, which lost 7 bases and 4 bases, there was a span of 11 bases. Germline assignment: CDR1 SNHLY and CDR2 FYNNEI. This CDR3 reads CASTGRPYNSPLHF. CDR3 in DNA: TGTGCCAGCACTGGCAGACCTTATAATTCACCCCTCCACTTT.

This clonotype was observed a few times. In DNA form, the CDR3 reads TGTGCCAGCAGCACACTAGCGGGAGTCGCAGATACGCAGTATTTT. Translating it yields CASSTLAGVADTQYF. The gene calls are TRBV11-2 and TRBJ2-3; 11 nucleotides agree with TRBD2. The germline gives CDR1 SGHAT, CDR2 FQNNGV. The trim removed 5 bases at V and 4 bases at J, leaving 5 bases unmatched. This CDR3 contains 15 residues.

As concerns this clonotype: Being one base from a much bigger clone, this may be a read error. The CDR3 DNA follows: TGTGCCAGTAGCGGACAGAGTTATTCTGAAGCTTTCTTT. It yields the protein CASSGQSYSEAFF. This sequence joins TRBV19 and TRBJ1-1, with TRBD1 as a possible D gene (6 bases). CDR3 length: 13 residues. Germline CDR1 LNHDA, CDR2 SQIVND (reference sequence). Trimming removed 6 bases from V and 6 bases from J, with 14 bases in between. Full variable domain (missing parts from reference TRBV19 and TRBJ1-1): DGGITQSPKYLFRKEGQNVTLSCEQNLNHDAMYWYRQDPGQGLRLIYYSQIVNDFQKGDIAEGYSVSREKKESFPLTVTSAQKNPTAFYLCASSGQSYSEAFFGQGTRLTVV.

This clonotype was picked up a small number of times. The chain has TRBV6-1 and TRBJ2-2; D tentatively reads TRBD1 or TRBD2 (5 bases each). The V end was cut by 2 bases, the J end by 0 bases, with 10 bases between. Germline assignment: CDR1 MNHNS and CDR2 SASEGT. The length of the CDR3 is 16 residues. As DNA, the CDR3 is TGTGCCAGCAGTGAATGGGGGAGCCCGAACACCGGGGAGCTGTTTTTT. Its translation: CASSEWGSPNTGELFF.

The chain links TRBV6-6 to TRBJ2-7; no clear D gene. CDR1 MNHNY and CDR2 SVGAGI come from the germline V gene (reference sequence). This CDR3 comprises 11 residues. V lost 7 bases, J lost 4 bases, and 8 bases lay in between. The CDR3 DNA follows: TGTGCCAGCAAGATAATATACGAGCAGTACTTC. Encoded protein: CASKIIYEQYF.

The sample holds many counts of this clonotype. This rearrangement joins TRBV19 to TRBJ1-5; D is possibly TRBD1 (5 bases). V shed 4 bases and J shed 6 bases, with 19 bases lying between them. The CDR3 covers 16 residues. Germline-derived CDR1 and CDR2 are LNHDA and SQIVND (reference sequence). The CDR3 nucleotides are TGTGCCAGTAGTACCCTTAAACAGGTAGCGGCTCAGCCCCAGCATTTT. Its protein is CASSTLKQVAAQPQHF.

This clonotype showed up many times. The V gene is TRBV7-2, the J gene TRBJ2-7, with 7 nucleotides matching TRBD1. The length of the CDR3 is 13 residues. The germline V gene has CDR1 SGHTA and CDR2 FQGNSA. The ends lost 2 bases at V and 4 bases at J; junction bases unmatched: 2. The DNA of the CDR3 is TGTGCCAGCAGCTTATACAGGGGTTACGAGCAGTACTTC. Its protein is CASSLYRGYEQYF.

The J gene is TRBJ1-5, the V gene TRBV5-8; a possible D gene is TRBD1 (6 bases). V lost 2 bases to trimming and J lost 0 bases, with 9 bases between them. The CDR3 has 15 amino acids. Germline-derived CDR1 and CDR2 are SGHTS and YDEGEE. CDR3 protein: CASSLQGYSNQPQHF. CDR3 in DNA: TGTGCCAGCAGCTTACAGGGCTATAGCAATCAGCCCCAGCATTTT.

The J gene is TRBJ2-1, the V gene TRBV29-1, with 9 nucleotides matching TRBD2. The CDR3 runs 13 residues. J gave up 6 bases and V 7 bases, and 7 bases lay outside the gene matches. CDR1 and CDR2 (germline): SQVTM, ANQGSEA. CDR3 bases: TGCAGCGGGACTAGCGCATATACCAATGAGCAGTTCTTC. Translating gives CSGTSAYTNEQFF.

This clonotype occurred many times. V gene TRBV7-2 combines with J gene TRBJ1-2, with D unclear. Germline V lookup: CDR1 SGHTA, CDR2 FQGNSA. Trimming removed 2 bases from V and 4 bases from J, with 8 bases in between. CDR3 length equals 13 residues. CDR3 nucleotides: TGTGCCAGCAGCTTACAGACGATCTATGGCTACACCTTC. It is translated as CASSLQTIYGYTF. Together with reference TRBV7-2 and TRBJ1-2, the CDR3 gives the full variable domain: GAGVSQSPSNKVTEKGKDVELRCDPISGHTALYWYRQSLGQGLEFLIYFQGNSAPDKSGLPSDRFSAERTGGSVSTLTIQRTQQEDSAVYLCASSLQTIYGYTFGSGTRLTVV.

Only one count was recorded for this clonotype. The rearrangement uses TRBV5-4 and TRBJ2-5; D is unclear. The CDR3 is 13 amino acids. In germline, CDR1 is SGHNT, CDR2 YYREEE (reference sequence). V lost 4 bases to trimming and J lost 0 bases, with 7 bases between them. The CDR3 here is CASSPRYQETQYF. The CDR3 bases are TGTGCCAGCAGCCCCCGATACCAAGAGACCCAGTACTTC.

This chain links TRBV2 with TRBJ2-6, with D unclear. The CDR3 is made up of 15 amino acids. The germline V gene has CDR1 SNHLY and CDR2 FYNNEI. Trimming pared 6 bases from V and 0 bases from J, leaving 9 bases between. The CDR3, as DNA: TGTGCCAGCAGCGACATCTACTCTGGGGCCAACGTCCTGACTTTC. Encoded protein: CASSDIYSGANVLTF.

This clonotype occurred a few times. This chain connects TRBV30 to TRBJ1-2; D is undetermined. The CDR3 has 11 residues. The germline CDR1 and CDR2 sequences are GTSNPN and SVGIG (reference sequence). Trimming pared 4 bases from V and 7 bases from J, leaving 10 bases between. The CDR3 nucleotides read TGTGCCTGGAAATCCGGGGTTGGCTACACCTTC. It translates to CAWKSGVGYTF.

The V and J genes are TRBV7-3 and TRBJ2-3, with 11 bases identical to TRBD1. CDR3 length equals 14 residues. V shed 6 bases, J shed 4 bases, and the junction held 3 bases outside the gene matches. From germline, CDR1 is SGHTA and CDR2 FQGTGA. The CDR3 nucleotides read TGTGCCAGCAGTAGGACAGGGGGCCCAGATACGCAGTATTTT. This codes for CASSRTGGPDTQYF. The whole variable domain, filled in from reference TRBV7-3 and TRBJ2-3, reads GAGVSQTPSNKVTEKGKYVELRCDPISGHTALYWYRQSLGQGPEFLIYFQGTGAADDSGLPNDRFFAVRPEGSVSTLKIQRTERGDSAVYLCASSRTGGPDTQYFGPGTRLTVL.

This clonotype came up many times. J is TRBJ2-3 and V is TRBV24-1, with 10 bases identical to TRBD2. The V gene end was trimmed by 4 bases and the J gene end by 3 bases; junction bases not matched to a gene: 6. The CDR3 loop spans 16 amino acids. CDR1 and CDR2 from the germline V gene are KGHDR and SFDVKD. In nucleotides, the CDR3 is TGTGCCACCAGTGACCTAGCGGGAGTTGGAACAGATACGCAGTATTTT. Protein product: CATSDLAGVGTDTQYF.

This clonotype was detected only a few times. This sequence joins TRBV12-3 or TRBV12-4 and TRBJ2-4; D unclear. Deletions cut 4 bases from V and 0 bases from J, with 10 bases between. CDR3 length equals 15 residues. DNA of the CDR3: TGTGCCAGCAGTTCTAGGGTCGGAGCCAAAAACATTCAGTACTTC. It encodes CASSSRVGAKNIQYF.

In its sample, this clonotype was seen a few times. The CDR3 sequence is CASSPTYSSYNEQFF. In nucleotides, the CDR3 is TGTGCCAGCAGCCCTACGTATAGCTCCTACAATGAGCAGTTCTTC. This rearrangement joins TRBV7-3 to TRBJ2-1; no clear D gene. Germline V gives CDR1 SGHTA, CDR2 FQGTGA. V was pared by 5 bases and J by 0 bases, with 11 bases between. CDR3 length: 15 residues.

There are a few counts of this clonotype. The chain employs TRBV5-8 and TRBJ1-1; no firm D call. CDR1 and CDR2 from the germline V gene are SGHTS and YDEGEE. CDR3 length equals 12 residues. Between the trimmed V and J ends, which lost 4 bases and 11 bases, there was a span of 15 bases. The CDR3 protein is CASSGGPLSAFF. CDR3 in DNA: TGTGCCAGCAGCGGCGGTCCTCTGTCGGCTTTCTTT.

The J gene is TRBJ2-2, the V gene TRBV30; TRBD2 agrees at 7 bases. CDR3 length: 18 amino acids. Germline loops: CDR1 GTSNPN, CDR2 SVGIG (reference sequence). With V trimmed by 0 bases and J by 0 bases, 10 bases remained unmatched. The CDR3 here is CAWSVFPSSGANTGELFF. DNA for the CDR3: TGTGCCTGGAGTGTATTCCCATCAAGCGGGGCGAACACCGGGGAGCTGTTTTTT.

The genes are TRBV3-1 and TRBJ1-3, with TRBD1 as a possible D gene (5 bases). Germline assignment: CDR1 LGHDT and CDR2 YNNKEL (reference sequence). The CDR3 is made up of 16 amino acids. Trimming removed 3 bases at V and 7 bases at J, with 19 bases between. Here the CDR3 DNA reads TGTGCCAGCAGCCACAGAGTCCACGGGGACGCGAACACCATATATTTT. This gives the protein CASSHRVHGDANTIYF.

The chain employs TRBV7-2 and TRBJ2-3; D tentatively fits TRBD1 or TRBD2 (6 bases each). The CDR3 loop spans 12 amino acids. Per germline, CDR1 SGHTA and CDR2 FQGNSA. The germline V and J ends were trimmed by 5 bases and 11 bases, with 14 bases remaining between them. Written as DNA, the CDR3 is TGTGCCAGCAGCAACGATAGGGGGGAGCAGTATTTT. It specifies CASSNDRGEQYF.

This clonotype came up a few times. The DNA of the CDR3 is TGTGCCTGGAGTTTGCGAGGGGGGGGAGAGACCCAGTACTTC. It is translated as CAWSLRGGGETQYF. This chain connects TRBV30 to TRBJ2-1; maybe TRBD2 (7 bases). The end of the DNA is better explained by TRBJ2-5, so the J call may be wrong. CDR1 is GTSNPN, CDR2 SVGIG, per germline (reference sequence). The CDR3 covers 14 residues.

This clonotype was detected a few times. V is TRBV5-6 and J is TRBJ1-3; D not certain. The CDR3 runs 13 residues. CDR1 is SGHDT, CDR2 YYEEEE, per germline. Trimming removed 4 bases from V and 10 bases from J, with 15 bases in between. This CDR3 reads CASSPPGVDTIYF. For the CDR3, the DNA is TGTGCCAGCAGCCCACCTGGGGTCGATACCATATATTTT.

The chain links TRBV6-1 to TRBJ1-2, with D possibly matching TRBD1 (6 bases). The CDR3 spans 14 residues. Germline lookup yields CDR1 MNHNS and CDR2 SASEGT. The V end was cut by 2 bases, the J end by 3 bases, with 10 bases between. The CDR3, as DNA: TGTGCCAGCAGTGAACCGGGGGCGGACTATGGCTACACCTTC. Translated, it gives CASSEPGADYGYTF.

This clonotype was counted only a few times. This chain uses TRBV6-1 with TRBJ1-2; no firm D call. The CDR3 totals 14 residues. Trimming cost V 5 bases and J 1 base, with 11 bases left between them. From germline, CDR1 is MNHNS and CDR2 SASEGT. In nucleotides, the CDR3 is TGTGCCAGCAGTCCCGACACATATAACTATGGCTACACCTTC. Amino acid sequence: CASSPDTYNYGYTF.

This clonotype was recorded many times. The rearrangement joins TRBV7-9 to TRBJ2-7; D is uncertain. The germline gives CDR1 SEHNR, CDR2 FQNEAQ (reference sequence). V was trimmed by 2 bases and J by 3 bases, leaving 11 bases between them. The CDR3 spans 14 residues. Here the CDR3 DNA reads TGTGCCAGCAGCTTAAGCCCAAAGAACTACGAGCAGTACTTC. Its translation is CASSLSPKNYEQYF.

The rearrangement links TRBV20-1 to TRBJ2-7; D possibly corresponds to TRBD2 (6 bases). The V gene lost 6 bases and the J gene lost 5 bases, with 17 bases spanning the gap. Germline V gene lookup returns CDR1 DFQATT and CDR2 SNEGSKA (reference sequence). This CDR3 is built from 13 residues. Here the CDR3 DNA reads TGCAGTGCCCCGGGACGGACTACCCACGAGCAGTACTTC. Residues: CSAPGRTTHEQYF.

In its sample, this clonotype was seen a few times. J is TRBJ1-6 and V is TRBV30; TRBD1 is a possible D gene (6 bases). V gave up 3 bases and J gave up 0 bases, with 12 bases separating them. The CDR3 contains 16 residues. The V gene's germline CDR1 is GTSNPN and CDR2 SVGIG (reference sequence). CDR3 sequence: CAWRAMDSSYNSPLHF. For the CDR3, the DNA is TGTGCCTGGAGAGCTATGGACAGCTCCTATAATTCACCCCTCCACTTT.

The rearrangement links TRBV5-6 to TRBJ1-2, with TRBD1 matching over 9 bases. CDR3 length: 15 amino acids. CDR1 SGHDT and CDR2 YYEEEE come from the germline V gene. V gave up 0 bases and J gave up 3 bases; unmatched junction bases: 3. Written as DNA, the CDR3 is TGTGCCAGCAGCTTGGAGACAGGGGGTGACTATGGCTACACCTTC. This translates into CASSLETGGDYGYTF. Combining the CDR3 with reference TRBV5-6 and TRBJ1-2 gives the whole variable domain DAGVTQSPTHLIKTRGQQVTLRCSPKSGHDTVSWYQQALGQGPQFIFQYYEEEERQRGNFPDRFSGHQFPNYSSELNVNALLLGDSALYLCASSLETGGDYGYTFGSGTRLTVV.

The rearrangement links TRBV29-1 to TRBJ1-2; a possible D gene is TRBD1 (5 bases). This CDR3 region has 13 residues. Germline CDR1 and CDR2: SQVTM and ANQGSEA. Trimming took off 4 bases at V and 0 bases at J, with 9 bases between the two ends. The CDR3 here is CSVGAGTNYGYTF. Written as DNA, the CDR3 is TGCAGCGTTGGGGCAGGGACTAACTATGGCTACACCTTC.

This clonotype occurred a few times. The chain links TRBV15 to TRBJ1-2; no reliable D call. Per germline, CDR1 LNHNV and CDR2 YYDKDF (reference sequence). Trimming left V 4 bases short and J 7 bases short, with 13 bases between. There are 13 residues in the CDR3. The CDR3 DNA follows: TGTGCCACCAGCACCCTGGGGAGGGCTGGCTACACCTTC. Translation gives CATSTLGRAGYTF.